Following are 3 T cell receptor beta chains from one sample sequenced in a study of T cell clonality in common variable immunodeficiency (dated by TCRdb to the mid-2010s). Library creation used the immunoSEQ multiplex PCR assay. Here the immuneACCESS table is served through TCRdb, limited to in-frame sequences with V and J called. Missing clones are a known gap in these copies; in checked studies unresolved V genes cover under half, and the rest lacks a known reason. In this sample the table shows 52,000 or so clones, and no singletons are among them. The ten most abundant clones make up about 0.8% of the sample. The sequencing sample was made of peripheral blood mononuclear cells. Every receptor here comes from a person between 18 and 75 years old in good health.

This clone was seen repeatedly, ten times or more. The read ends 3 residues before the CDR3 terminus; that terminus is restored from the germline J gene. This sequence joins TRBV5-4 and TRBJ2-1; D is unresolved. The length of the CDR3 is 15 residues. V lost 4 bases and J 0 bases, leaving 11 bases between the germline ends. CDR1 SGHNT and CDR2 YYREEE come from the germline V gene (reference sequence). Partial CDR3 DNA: TGTGCCAGCAGCAAGAGCGCGGACTCCTACAATGAG. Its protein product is CASSKSADSYNE. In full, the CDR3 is CASSKSADSYNEQFF. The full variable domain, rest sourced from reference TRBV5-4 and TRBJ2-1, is ETGVTQSPTHLIKTRGQQVTLRCSSQSGHNTVSWYQQALGQGPQFIFQYYREEENGRGNFPPRFSGLQFPNYSSELNVNALELDDSALYLCASSKSADSYNEQFFGPGTRLTVL.

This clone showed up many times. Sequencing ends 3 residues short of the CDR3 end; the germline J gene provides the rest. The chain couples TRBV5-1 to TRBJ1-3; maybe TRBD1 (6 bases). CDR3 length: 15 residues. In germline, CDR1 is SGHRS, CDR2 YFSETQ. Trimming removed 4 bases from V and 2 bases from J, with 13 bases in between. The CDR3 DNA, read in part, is TGCGCCAGCAGCCTACAGGGCACTCCTGGAAACACC. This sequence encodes CASSLQGTPGNT. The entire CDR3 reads CASSLQGTPGNTIYF.

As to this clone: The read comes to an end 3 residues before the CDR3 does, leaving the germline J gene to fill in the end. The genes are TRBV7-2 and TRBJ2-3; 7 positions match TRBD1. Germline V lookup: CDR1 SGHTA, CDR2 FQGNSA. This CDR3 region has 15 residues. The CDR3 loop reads CASSLAGTDQETQYF. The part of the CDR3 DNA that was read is TGTGCCAGCAGCTTGGCCGGGACAGACCAAGAGACG.